The rows below give T cell receptor beta chains drawn from one sample of a study of blood T cell repertoires in COVID-19. Using immunoSEQ multiplex PCR, the repertoire was profiled, and TCRdb retains in-frame clones only, with some absent. This table holds around 260,000 clones, under 90% found once. Sequencing was carried out using peripheral blood. The receptor source for this set is a woman in her thirties or forties who had recovered from COVID-19. The CDR3 runs from the conserved cysteine through the conserved F or W. D genes are given only for firm matches. The size entry is marked missing in some rows and otherwise reads once, few, many or a size class.

>TRBV6-5|TRBJ2-1|-|TRBD2
CASSYSSGGSYNEQFF
TGTGCCAGCAGTTACTCGAGCGGGGGCTCCTACAATGAGCAGTTCTTC
>TRBV28|TRBJ1-5|-|TRBD1
CASSEKTGAQPQHF
TGTGCCAGCAGTGAGAAGACAGGGGCACAGCCCCAGCATTTT
>TRBV21-1|TRBJ1-4|few|-
CASSKAAGFPPLSTNEKLFF
TGTGCCAGCAGCAAAGCGGCAGGTTTCCCCCCCCTGTCAACTAATGAAAAACTGTTTTTT
>TRBV3-1/TRBV3-2|TRBJ2-7|few|-
CASSRTGSSYEQYF
TGTGCCAGCAGCCGTACAGGGTCCTCCTACGAGCAGTACTTC
>TRBV5-4|TRBJ1-4|-|-
CASSLVEGGGRATNEKLFF
TGTGCCAGCAGCTTGGTGGAGGGAGGAGGGCGCGCGACTAATGAAAAACTGTTTTTT
>TRBV3-1/TRBV3-2|TRBJ1-1|-|-
CASSQDWGAAFF
TGTGCCAGCAGCCAAGACTGGGGCGCGGCTTTCTTT
>TRBV7-2|TRBJ2-7|-|-
CASSYGVENSYEQYF
TGTGCCAGCAGCTACGGGGTAGAAAACTCCTACGAGCAGTACTTC
>TRBV18|TRBJ2-2|-|-
CASSRFRADGELFF
TGTGCCAGCTCACGGTTCAGGGCAGACGGGGAGCTGTTTTTT
>TRBV11-2|TRBJ1-1|-|-
CASTPEKGGEAFF
TGTGCCAGCACCCCTGAGAAGGGAGGTGAAGCTTTCTTT
>TRBV27|TRBJ2-1|-|TRBD1
CASRTAQGEFF
TGTGCCAGCCGGACCGCCCAGGGGGAGTTCTTC
>TRBV10-3|TRBJ2-5|-|TRBD2
CAISESAGVMGETQYF
TGTGCCATCAGTGAGTCTGCGGGAGTAATGGGAGAGACCCAGTACTTC
>TRBV2|TRBJ2-2|-|-
CASSETSRNLGELFF
TGTGCCAGCAGTGAAACTAGCCGGAACCTCGGGGAGCTGTTTTTT
>TRBV7-3|TRBJ2-3|-|-
CASSLALADTDTQYF
TGTGCCAGCAGTTTGGCTCTAGCCGACACAGATACGCAGTATTTT
>TRBV3-1/TRBV3-2|TRBJ2-2|-|-
CASSQEGPGAGELFF
TGTGCCAGCAGCCAAGAAGGACCAGGGGCCGGGGAGCTGTTTTTT
>TRBV4-1|TRBJ2-1|-|-
CASSQSPRSYNEQFF
TGCGCCAGCAGCCAGTCGCCCCGGTCCTACAATGAGCAGTTCTTC